The 16 T cell receptor beta chains below were found in one sample sequenced in a study of low-dose radiotherapy and immunotherapy resistance in tumors. With TRAV- and TRBV-specific primers, first-strand cDNA was made, covering the alpha and beta chains. Over about 19 PCR cycles, TCRs were amplified from a constant-region primer and V-primer adapter. TCRdb independently ran MiXCR on the reads; one entry per CDR3 protein. The sample has 75,000 to 95,000 distinct CDR3 sequences, under 9.5% seen once. Time point noted: before trial treatment. The sequenced sample was PBMCs, obtained before treatment. Receptor source: a male donor with prostate cancer.

This clonotype has at least ten counts. V usage is TRBV2 and J usage is TRBJ2-5; TRBD1 matches 8 bases. V shed 1 base, J shed 1 base, and the junction held 2 bases outside the gene matches. Germline CDR1 SNHLY, CDR2 FYNNEI. The CDR3 is 15 amino acids. CDR3 nucleotide sequence: TGTGCCAGCAGTGAAGGGCAGGGGGCCCAAGAGACCCAGTACTTC. Translation gives CASSEGQGAQETQYF.

This clonotype has a count of ten or more. The gene calls are TRBV18 and TRBJ2-1; D gene uncertain. Trimming removed 3 bases from V and 7 bases from J, with 4 bases in between. The length of the CDR3 is 11 residues. The germline gives CDR1 KGHSH, CDR2 LQKENI. The CDR3 sequence is CASSPSNEQFF. CDR3 in DNA: TGTGCCAGCTCACCTTCAAATGAGCAGTTCTTC.

This clonotype was counted at least ten times. The chain joins TRBV2 to TRBJ2-3; D might be TRBD2 (5 bases). Germline loops: CDR1 SNHLY, CDR2 FYNNEI. This CDR3 comprises 16 residues. Between the trimmed V and J ends, which lost 6 bases and 0 bases, there was a span of 16 bases. The CDR3 region is CASRRAEMSSTDTQYF. CDR3 coding DNA: TGTGCCAGCAGGCGAGCGGAGATGTCTAGCACAGATACGCAGTATTTT. Complete variable domain (other parts from reference TRBV2 and TRBJ2-3): EPEVTQTPSHQVTQMGQEVILRCVPISNHLYFYWYRQILGQKVEFLVSFYNNEISEKSEIFDDQFSVERPDGSNFTLKIRSTKLEDSAMYFCASRRAEMSSTDTQYFGPGTRLTVL.

This chain joins TRBV12-3 or TRBV12-4 and TRBJ2-5, with 7 positions matching TRBD1. The CDR3 covers 14 residues. Germline trimming cut 6 bases from V and 5 bases from J; bases unmatched to any gene: 9. The chain's CDR3 is CASRFGTVEETQYF. The CDR3, as DNA: TGTGCCAGCAGATTTGGGACAGTAGAGGAGACCCAGTACTTC.

Many counts were recorded for this clonotype. This chain links TRBV7-3 with TRBJ2-5; D gene unclear. Germline V gives CDR1 SGHTA, CDR2 FQGTGA. This CDR3 is built from 13 residues. Trimming left V 3 bases short and J 2 bases short, with 7 bases between. CDR3 residues: CASSFTSQETQYF. The CDR3 coding sequence is TGTGCCAGCAGCTTCACGAGTCAAGAGACCCAGTACTTC.

Comments on this clonotype: A much more abundant neighbour one base away suggests this may be a read error. The V gene is TRBV30, the J gene TRBJ2-4; the D call may be TRBD1 or TRBD2 (6 bases each). Germline V lookup: CDR1 GTSNPN, CDR2 SVGIG (reference sequence). This CDR3 is 12 amino acids long. V was pared by 3 bases and J by 13 bases, with 16 bases between. This CDR3 reads CAWSPGGGTQYF. The CDR3 DNA is TGTGCCTGGAGCCCCGGGGGCGGGACGCAGTACTTC. Together with reference TRBV30 and TRBJ2-4, the CDR3 gives the full variable domain: SQTIHQWPATLVQPVGSPLSLECTVEGTSNPNLYWYRQAAGRGLQLLFYSVGIGQISSEVPQNLSASRPQDRQFILSSKKLLLSDSGFYLCAWSPGGGTQYFGAGTRLSVL.

This clonotype was recorded many times. V usage is TRBV6-2 or TRBV6-3 and J usage is TRBJ2-5; 13 bases fit TRBD2. Germline values: CDR1 MNHEY, CDR2 SVGEGT. The CDR3 totals 15 residues. With V trimmed by 4 bases and J by 4 bases, 3 bases remained unmatched. CDR3 nucleotide sequence: TGTGCCAGCAGTTTCGGACTAGCGGGAGTAGAGACCCAGTACTTC. Translated: CASSFGLAGVETQYF.

This clonotype was counted many times. The chain is built from TRBV7-2 and TRBJ2-5, with D tentatively TRBD2 (6 bases). Trimming removed 2 bases at V and 4 bases at J, with 11 bases between. This CDR3 has 14 residues. The germline V gene encodes CDR1 SGHTA and CDR2 FQGNSA. In nucleotides, the CDR3 is TGTGCCAGCAGCTTAAGACGGGAGATAGAGACCCAGTACTTC. Its protein product is CASSLRREIETQYF.

This clonotype was picked up many times. For the CDR3, the DNA is TGCAGCGTTGAAACAGGGTTCGATCAGCCCCAGCATTTT. Its protein is CSVETGFDQPQHF. V is TRBV29-1 and J is TRBJ1-5, with D perhaps matching TRBD1 (6 bases). The ends were cut back, 2 bases at V and 5 bases at J, with 10 bases in the middle. This CDR3 spans 13 amino acids. Germline CDR1 reads SQVTM; CDR2 reads ANQGSEA. The full variable domain, rest sourced from reference TRBV29-1 and TRBJ1-5, is SAVISQKPSRDICQRGTSLTIQCQVDSQVTMMFWYRQQPGQSLTLIATANQGSEATYESGFVIDKFPISRPNLTFSTLTVSNMSPEDSSIYLCSVETGFDQPQHFGDGTRLSIL.

This clonotype showed up many times. The rearrangement joins TRBV9 to TRBJ2-6; D unclear. The CDR3 totals 14 residues. The germline gives CDR1 SGDLS, CDR2 YYNGEE. Trimming left V 2 bases short and J 0 bases short, with 3 bases between. This CDR3 is CASSVGSGANVLTF. CDR3 nucleotides: TGTGCCAGCAGCGTCGGCTCTGGGGCCAACGTCCTGACTTTC.

This clonotype was recorded many times. The chain's CDR3 is CASSSSGRARSAYEQYF. The CDR3 nucleotides read TGTGCCAGCAGCTCCAGCGGGAGGGCCCGTAGCGCCTACGAGCAGTACTTC. This chain uses TRBV28 with TRBJ2-7, with 10 bases lining up with TRBD2. With 6 bases clipped from V and 2 bases from J, the junction kept 13 bases outside the gene matches. Germline V gene lookup returns CDR1 MDHEN and CDR2 SYDVKM. CDR3 size: 17 residues.

This clonotype was observed at least ten times. The chain is built from TRBV9 and TRBJ1-4; TRBD1 agrees at 8 bases. The junction had 11 bases not matched to a gene; V was cut back by 0 bases and J by 13 bases. CDR1 is SGDLS and CDR2 is YYNGEE in the germline V gene. This CDR3 spans 15 amino acids. CDR3 region: CASSVGAGGVFGLFF. CDR3 in DNA: TGTGCCAGCAGCGTAGGGGCAGGGGGCGTTTTCGGACTGTTTTTT. The variable domain in full, with the rest retrieved from reference TRBV9 and TRBJ1-4, is DSGVTQTPKHLITATGQRVTLRCSPRSGDLSVYWYQQSLDQGLQFLIQYYNGEERAKGNILERFSAQQFPDLHSELNLSSLELGDSALYFCASSVGAGGVFGLFFGSGTQLSVL.

This clonotype has a count of ten or more. The J gene is TRBJ2-3, the V gene TRBV24-1; possibly TRBD1 for D (5 bases). V shed 5 bases and J shed 0 bases, with 14 bases lying between them. Germline V gene lookup returns CDR1 KGHDR and CDR2 SFDVKD. The CDR3 extends over 16 amino acids. The CDR3 nucleotides read TGTGCCACCAGTGCCCCTTCTCAGGGCAGCACAGATACGCAGTATTTT. This codes for CATSAPSQGSTDTQYF.

This rearrangement joins TRBV6-2 or TRBV6-3 to TRBJ2-5, with 8 bases lining up with TRBD2. This CDR3 region has 14 residues. Trimming cost V 4 bases and J 5 bases; bases outside gene matches: 6. Germline lookup yields CDR1 MNHEY and CDR2 SVGEGT. The CDR3 sequence: CASSFPGRAETQYF. The CDR3 coding sequence is TGTGCCAGCAGTTTTCCCGGGAGGGCGGAGACCCAGTACTTC.

This chain uses TRBV5-6 with TRBJ2-2; TRBD1 aligns across 8 bases. V dropped 0 bases and J dropped 4; count of bases not matched to a gene: 5. Germline V CDR1 and CDR2: SGHDT, YYEEEE. The CDR3 spans 16 residues. CDR3 in DNA: TGTGCCAGCAGCTTGGTGGACAGGGTTGGCACCGGGGAGCTGTTTTTT. This translates into CASSLVDRVGTGELFF.

This clonotype was seen many times. This chain links TRBV11-1 with TRBJ2-7, with TRBD2 matching over 8 bases. J was trimmed by 1 base and V by 5 bases; bases with no gene match: 7. This CDR3 contains 15 residues. Germline lookup yields CDR1 SGHAT and CDR2 FQDESV (reference sequence). CDR3 DNA: TGTGCCAGCAGCGATCTGAGCGGGGGTTCCTACGAGCAGTACTTC. This gives the protein CASSDLSGGSYEQYF.